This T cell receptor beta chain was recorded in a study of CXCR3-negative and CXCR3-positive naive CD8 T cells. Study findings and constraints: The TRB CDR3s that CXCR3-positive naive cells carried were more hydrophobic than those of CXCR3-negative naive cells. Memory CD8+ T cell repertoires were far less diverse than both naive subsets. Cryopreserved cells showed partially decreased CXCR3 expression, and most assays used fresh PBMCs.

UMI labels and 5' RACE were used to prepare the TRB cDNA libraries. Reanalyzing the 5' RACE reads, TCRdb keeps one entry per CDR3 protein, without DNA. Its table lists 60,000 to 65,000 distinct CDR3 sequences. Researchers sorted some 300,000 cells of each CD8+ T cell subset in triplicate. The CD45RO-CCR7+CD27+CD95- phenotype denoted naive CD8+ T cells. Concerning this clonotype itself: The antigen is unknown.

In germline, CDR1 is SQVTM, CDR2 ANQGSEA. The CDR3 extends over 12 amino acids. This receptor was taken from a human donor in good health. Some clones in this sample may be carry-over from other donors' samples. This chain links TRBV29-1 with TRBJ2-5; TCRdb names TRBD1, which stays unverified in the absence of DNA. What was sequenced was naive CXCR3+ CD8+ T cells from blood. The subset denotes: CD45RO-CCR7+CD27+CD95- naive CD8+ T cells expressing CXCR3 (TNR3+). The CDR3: CSVDRGGETQYF.